This entry lists 8 T cell receptor beta chains sequenced from one sample in a study of T cells in Graves' hyperthyroidism and ophthalmopathy. The source material, RNA transcripts, was used to amplify TCR beta CDR3 regions. HTBI primers were employed in a first-round RT-PCR of the TCR CDR3. TCRdb independently ran MiXCR on the multiplex PCR reads; one entry per CDR3 protein. Of 450,000 to 700,000 distinct CDR3 sequences in the sample, about half were seen once. The sample consisted of peripheral blood or thyroid tissue (not recorded which). These receptors were taken from an adult woman with Graves' disease, either hyperthyroidism or ophthalmopathy (not recorded which).

A few counts support this clonotype. As the CDR3 is not closed by the conserved phenylalanine or tryptophan, this likely results from a read error. Because the CDR3's place on the DNA is in doubt, the DNA is left out and the CDR3 is given as listed by TCRdb. CDR3 in amino acids: CASGPHSLPGPFLV. The J gene is TRBJ1-2, the V gene TRBV28. The CDR3 has 14 amino acids, counting both end residues. Per germline, CDR1 MDHEN and CDR2 SYDVKM.

The rearrangement joins TRBV25-1 to TRBJ2-5; 9 bases are shared with TRBD2. Per the germline V gene, CDR1 is MGHDK and CDR2 is SYGVNS. Losses at the gene ends were 1 base for V and 2 bases for J; bases not matched to a gene: 5. This CDR3 comprises 16 residues. The CDR3: CASSESLTSGQETQYF. For the CDR3, the DNA is TGTGCCAGCAGTGAATCCTTGACTAGCGGTCAAGAGACCCAGTACTTC.

This clonotype was recorded at least ten times. The chain recombines TRBV6-5 with TRBJ1-2; D is possibly TRBD1 (6 bases). The germline gives CDR1 MNHEY, CDR2 SVGAGI. The CDR3 consists of 14 residues. V shed 6 bases and J shed 4 bases, with 15 bases lying between them. The CDR3 loop reads CASRRHREVYGYTF. The CDR3 region has the DNA TGTGCCAGCAGACGACACAGGGAGGTCTATGGCTACACCTTC.

The V call is TRBV29-1, the J call TRBJ1-2; no clear D gene. Deletions cut 8 bases from V and 4 bases from J, with 8 bases between. Germline CDR1 is SQVTM and CDR2 is ANQGSEA. CDR3 length equals 10 residues. The CDR3 nucleotides are TGCAGCTACAGTTCCTATGGCTACACCTTC. It translates to CSYSSYGYTF.

This chain uses TRBV28 with TRBJ1-2; tentative D call: TRBD1 (5 bases). The germline gives CDR1 MDHEN, CDR2 SYDVKM. V gave up 2 bases and J gave up 3 bases, with 25 bases separating them. The CDR3 sequence is 19 residues long. The CDR3 bases are TGTGCCAGCAGTTTACTTCGCTTTCGGGACTCCTCCCTGCACTATGGCTACACCTTC. Its translation: CASSLLRFRDSSLHYGYTF.

This clonotype came up many times. The chain carries TRBV7-9 and TRBJ1-1, with D hard to call. The CDR3 covers 14 residues. CDR1 and CDR2 (germline): SEHNR, FQNEAQ (reference sequence). The ends were cut back, 2 bases at V and 1 base at J, with 8 bases in the middle. The CDR3 spells CASSLLGRNTEAFF. The CDR3 coding sequence is TGTGCCAGCAGCTTACTGGGTCGGAACACTGAAGCTTTCTTT. Filled out from reference TRBV7-9 and TRBJ1-1, the complete variable domain reads DTGVSQNPRHKITKRGQNVTFRCDPISEHNRLYWYRQTLGQGPEFLTYFQNEAQLEKSRLLSDRFSAERPKGSFSTLEIQRTEQGDSAMYLCASSLLGRNTEAFFGQGTRLTVV.

This clonotype was found many times. The V gene is TRBV10-3, the J gene TRBJ1-2; D unresolved. CDR3 length: 14 residues. Germline CDR1 and CDR2: ENHRY and SYGVKD. The V and J ends lost 1 base and 1 base respectively, with 7 bases between them. CDR3 protein: CAISELRFNYGYTF. DNA of the CDR3: TGTGCCATCAGTGAGTTAAGGTTTAACTATGGCTACACCTTC.

In this sample, this clonotype turned up many times. The chain carries TRBV19 and TRBJ1-5; a possible D gene is TRBD1 (5 bases). The ends were cut back, 2 bases at V and 4 bases at J, with 18 bases in the middle. CDR1 is LNHDA and CDR2 is SQIVND in the germline V gene (reference sequence). The CDR3 spans 17 residues. CDR3 protein: CASSIFRRGKDNQPQHF. CDR3 coding DNA: TGTGCCAGTAGTATATTCAGGAGGGGCAAGGATAATCAGCCCCAGCATTTT.